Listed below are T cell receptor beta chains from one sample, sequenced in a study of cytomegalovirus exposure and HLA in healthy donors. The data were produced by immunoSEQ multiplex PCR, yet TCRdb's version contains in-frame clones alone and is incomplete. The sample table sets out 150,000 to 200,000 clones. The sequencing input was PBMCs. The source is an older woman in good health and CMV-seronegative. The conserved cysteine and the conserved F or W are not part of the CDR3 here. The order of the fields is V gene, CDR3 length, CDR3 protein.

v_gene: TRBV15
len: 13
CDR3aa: ATRMDRASNQPQH

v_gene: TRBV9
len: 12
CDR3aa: ASSLGGKTVEQY

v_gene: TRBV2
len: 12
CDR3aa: ASRRDRGNTEAF

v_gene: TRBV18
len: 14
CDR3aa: ASSHRQGPNTGELF

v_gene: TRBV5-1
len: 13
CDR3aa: ASSLTGGTSYEQY

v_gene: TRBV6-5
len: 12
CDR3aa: ASSPWQGANEQF

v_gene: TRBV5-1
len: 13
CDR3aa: ASSLSTGAGNTIY

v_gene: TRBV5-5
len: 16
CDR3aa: ASSLEGVAADSNQPQH

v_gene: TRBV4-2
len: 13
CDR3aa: ASSQDQGGNQPQH

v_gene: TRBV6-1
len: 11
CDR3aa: ASSGLIYYEQY

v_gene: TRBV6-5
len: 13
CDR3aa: ASSLTGGGTGELF

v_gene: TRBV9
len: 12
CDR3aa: ASSVVGGSNEQF

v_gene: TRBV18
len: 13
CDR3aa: ASSPSETGVTEAF

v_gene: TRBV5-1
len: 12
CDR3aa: ASSLDRANYGYT

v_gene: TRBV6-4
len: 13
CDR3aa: ASPGTGKFKNIQY

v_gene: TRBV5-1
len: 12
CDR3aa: ASSPGGARDTQY

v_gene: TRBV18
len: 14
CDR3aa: ASSPRERANTGELF

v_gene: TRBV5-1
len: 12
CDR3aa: ASSLILKNTEAF

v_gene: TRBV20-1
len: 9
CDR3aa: SARGQSGYT

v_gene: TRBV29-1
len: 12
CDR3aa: SVTDRGGQETQY

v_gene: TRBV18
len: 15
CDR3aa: ASSPPGGSRLNTEAF

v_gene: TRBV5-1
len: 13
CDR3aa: ASSLSGKNTGELF

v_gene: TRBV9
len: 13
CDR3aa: ASSVFGGSSYEQY

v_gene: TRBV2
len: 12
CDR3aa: ASSLDSTTYEQY

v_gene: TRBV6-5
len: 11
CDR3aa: ASWGQASYEQY

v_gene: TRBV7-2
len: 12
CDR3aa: ASSMTGLYTEAF

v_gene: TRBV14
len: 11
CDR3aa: ASSAGNSYEQY

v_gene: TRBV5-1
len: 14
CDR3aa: ASSLTWNSYNYGYT

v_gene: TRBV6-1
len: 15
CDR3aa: ASSETTTGLPRDEQF

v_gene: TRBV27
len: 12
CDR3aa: ASSNLGQGEKLF

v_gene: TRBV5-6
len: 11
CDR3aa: ASSFGGAYEQY

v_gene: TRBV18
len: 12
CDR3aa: ASSIGQVGYEQY

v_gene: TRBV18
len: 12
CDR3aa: ASSPGRPRETQY

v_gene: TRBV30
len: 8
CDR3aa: AWSGTGVG

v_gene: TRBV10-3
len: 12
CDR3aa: AISELGQGGGYT

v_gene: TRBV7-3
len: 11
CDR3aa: ASSLRGGYGYT

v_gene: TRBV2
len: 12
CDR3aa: AIATSGRAYEQF

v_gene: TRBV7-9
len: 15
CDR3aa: ASSSFLTGLNYNEQF

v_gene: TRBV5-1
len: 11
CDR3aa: ASSNIQNYGYT

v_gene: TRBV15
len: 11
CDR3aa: ATSSRQGNEQF

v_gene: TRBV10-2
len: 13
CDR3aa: ASGGQSYSNQPQH

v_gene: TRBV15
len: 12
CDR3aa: ATSRGGTDNEQF

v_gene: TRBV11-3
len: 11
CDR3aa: ASSWATGYEQY

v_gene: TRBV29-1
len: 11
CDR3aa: SSRKGGSDGYT

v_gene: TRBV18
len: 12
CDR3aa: ASSSIGREAEAF

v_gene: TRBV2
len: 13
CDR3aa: ASRDSGIAYNEQF

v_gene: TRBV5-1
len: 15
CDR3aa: ASSIGSGAASTDTQY

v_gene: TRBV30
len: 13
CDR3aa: AWHTSPGLNYGYT

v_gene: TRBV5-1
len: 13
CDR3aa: ASSLGIAGAYEQY

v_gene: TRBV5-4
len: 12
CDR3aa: ASSYGQNDYEQY

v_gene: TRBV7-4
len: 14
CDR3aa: ASSLVDSPLYNEQF

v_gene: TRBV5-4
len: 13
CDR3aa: ASSLRASGTYEQY

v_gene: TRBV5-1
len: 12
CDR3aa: ASSFNNPTDTQY

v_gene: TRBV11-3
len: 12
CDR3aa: ASSSGGRADTQY

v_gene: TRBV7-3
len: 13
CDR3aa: ASSLNPAGNTEAF

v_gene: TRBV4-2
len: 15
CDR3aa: ASSKLGSGTEKETQY

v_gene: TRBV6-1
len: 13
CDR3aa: ASNEAGLGGAEAF

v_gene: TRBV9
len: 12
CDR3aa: ASSVEGTSYEQY

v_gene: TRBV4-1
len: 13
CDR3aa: ASSQDKDISRKLF